This TCR beta chain appears in the sequencing data of a study of T cell clonality in common variable immunodeficiency. This clone was observed many times. Its specificity is unknown. The read stops 3 residues short of the end of the CDR3; the missing end is completed from the germline J gene. Some clones are missing from TCRdb's copy, which holds only in-frame ones; the method was immunoSEQ multiplex PCR. The data list 60,000 to 75,000 clones, none observed once; under 2% falls to the top ten. Patients and controls were mostly of Caucasian heritage. Donors gave about 5 to 8.5 ml heparinized peripheral whole blood. The CDR3 has 15 residues. V gave up 6 bases and J gave up 5 bases; unmatched junction bases: 6. Germline lookup yields CDR1 WNHNN and CDR2 SYGVQD (reference sequence). Notes on the study in general: Fewer TCRbeta clones were shared among CVID subjects than controls. CVID subjects had higher TCRbeta clonality than healthy controls, most marked in about a third.

Sequencing input: peripheral blood mononuclear cells. The source is a person between 18 and 70 years old in good health. This chain joins TRBV10-1 and TRBJ2-2; TRBD1 agrees at 10 bases. Incomplete CDR3 DNA: TGCGCCAGCAGGCCCGGGACAGGGGTGACCGGGGAG. This sequence encodes CASRPGTGVTGE. The full CDR3 is CASRPGTGVTGELFF.